This T cell receptor (beta chain) came from a study of radiotherapy plus CTLA-4 blockade in lung cancer. Study summary: Objective responses were observed in about a sixth of patients, and disease control was achieved by 30% to 35%. Study-wide results and limits: Reports identified early blood T cell clone dynamics, with interferon-beta, as the best response predictor.

Only in-frame clones appear in the TCRdb table, and some are missing; sequencing was by immunoSEQ multiplex PCR. The table shows under 110,000 clones, with about 84% occurring only once. The V segment lost 5 bases and the J segment 10 bases; nucleotides outside the gene matches: 8. The germline V gene has CDR1 SNHLY and CDR2 FYNNEI. The CDR3 covers 14 residues. A remark on this clone: Its antigen remains unknown.

The rearrangement links TRBV2 to TRBJ1-6, with 7 bases fitting TRBD1. The sample consisted of peripheral blood, taken from a patient treated with radiotherapy plus ipilimumab. This sequence originates from a human donor with non-small cell lung cancer that progressed on radiotherapy plus ipilimumab. Some clones in this sample may be carry-over from other donors' samples. CDR3 coding DNA: TGTGCCAGCAGTTATCAGACAGGGAGCTCACCCCTCCACTTT. It encodes CASSYQTGSSPLHF. Together with reference TRBV2 and TRBJ1-6, the CDR3 gives the full variable domain: EPEVTQTPSHQVTQMGQEVILRCVPISNHLYFYWYRQILGQKVEFLVSFYNNEISEKSEIFDDQFSVERPDGSNFTLKIRSTKLEDSAMYFCASSYQTGSSPLHFGNGTRLTVT.